The sequence of this T cell receptor beta chain was determined in a study of blood T cell repertoires in COVID-19. Study in general: T cells, B-cell-depleted T cells, or PBMCs provided the cDNA or gDNA that served as material.

The data were produced by immunoSEQ multiplex PCR, yet TCRdb's version contains in-frame clones alone and is incomplete. The sample has 220,000 or so clones; about four fifths are singletons. This CDR3 contains 15 residues. V was pared by 3 bases and J by 0 bases, with 9 bases between. CDR1 is KGHDR, CDR2 SFDVKD, per germline. Individuals aged about 18 to 100 years were recruited from approximately 24 US areas. This chain links TRBV24-1 with TRBJ2-3; weak D call: TRBD1 (6 bases). The specimen sequenced was PBMCs or T cells enriched from blood (not recorded which). The clonotype originates from a woman aged 40 to 50 with acute COVID-19. The CDR3, as DNA: TGTGCCACCAGTGATAGGACAGCTAGCACAGATACGCAGTATTTT. As protein: CATSDRTASTDTQYF.